These 29 T cell receptor beta chains were sequenced from one sample in a study of response to subunit inactivated influenza vaccine. TCRdb itself ran the RT-PCR reads through MiXCR, one entry per CDR3 protein. The top ten clones hold 6% to 8% of a sample with roughly 700,000 distinct CDR3 sequences, roughly 13% of them seen once. Sequenced material: PBMCs from blood, taken 14 to 15 days before vaccination. The receptor set was obtained from a man between 50 and 59 years old who received an inactivated influenza vaccine.

This clonotype was detected only a few times. This chain joins TRBV5-1 and TRBJ2-1, with 7 bases fitting TRBD2. Trimming cost V 1 base and J 3 bases; bases outside gene matches: 4. CDR1 and CDR2 from the germline V gene are SGHRS and YFSETQ. This CDR3 contains 15 residues. The CDR3 sequence: CASSLPSGDYNEQFF. Here the CDR3 DNA reads TGCGCCAGCAGCTTGCCCAGCGGGGACTACAATGAGCAGTTCTTC.

J is TRBJ2-1 and V is TRBV28; D might be TRBD2 (5 bases). The CDR3 totals 15 residues. Trimming removed 3 bases from V and 6 bases from J, with 15 bases in between. In germline, CDR1 is MDHEN, CDR2 SYDVKM. CDR3: CASSFVSAPPNEQFF. The DNA of the CDR3 is TGTGCCAGCAGTTTTGTTAGCGCCCCCCCCAATGAGCAGTTCTTC.

V and J are TRBV4-2 and TRBJ2-5; 9 bases map to TRBD2. J was trimmed by 5 bases and V by 4 bases; bases with no gene match: 23. The CDR3 length is 20 residues. Germline loops: CDR1 LGHNA, CDR2 YNFKEQ. CDR3: CASSPSRTGVSGGRLETQYF. DNA of the CDR3: TGTGCCAGCAGCCCCTCTAGGACCGGGGTCAGCGGGGGGCGTTTGGAGACCCAGTACTTC.

In its sample, this clonotype was seen a few times. The chain joins TRBV10-3 to TRBJ2-3; 8 bases agree with TRBD1. The CDR3 totals 20 residues. Germline V gives CDR1 ENHRY, CDR2 SYGVKD. Trimming at V came to 4 bases and at J to 3 bases, leaving 21 bases not matched to a gene. Here the CDR3 reads CAISGHRDRPLQSTTDTQYF. The CDR3 nucleotides are TGTGCCATCAGTGGACACCGGGACAGGCCTTTACAAAGCACAACAGATACGCAGTATTTT.

The chain uses TRBV4-3 and TRBJ2-6; TRBD1 might be the D (6 bases). The germline gives CDR1 LGHNA, CDR2 YSLEER. This CDR3 has 19 amino acids. The ends were cut back, 0 bases at V and 3 bases at J, with 18 bases in the middle. The CDR3 here is CASSQDGWGTGSGANVLTF. For the CDR3, the DNA is TGCGCCAGCAGCCAAGATGGTTGGGGTACAGGGAGTGGGGCCAACGTCCTGACTTTC.

The V call is TRBV12-3 or TRBV12-4, the J call TRBJ2-7; D tentatively fits TRBD1 or TRBD2 (6 bases each). The CDR3 consists of 14 residues. V lost 7 bases and J lost 12, with 25 bases in between. CDR3 nucleotides: TGTGCCAGCAACCTAGGGAGGAGGGGGACGGCGCGGTACTTC. Its translation is CASNLGRRGTARYF.

This chain uses TRBV11-2 with TRBJ2-2, with TRBD2 matching over 13 bases. CDR1 and CDR2 (germline): SGHAT, FQNNGV. The junction had 4 bases not matched to a gene; V was cut back by 2 bases and J by 4 bases. The CDR3 is 17 amino acids. CDR3 residues: CASSLTSGGARTGELFF. The CDR3 DNA follows: TGTGCCAGCAGCTTAACTAGCGGGGGGGCACGCACCGGGGAGCTGTTTTTT.

This clonotype was found a few times. The V gene is TRBV20-1, the J gene TRBJ1-2; perhaps TRBD1 as D (6 bases). The CDR3 loop spans 11 amino acids. CDR1 and CDR2 from the germline V gene are DFQATT and SNEGSKA (reference sequence). V lost 4 bases and J 8 bases, leaving 11 bases between the germline ends. CDR3 amino acids: CSATGDGGYTF. CDR3 DNA: TGCAGTGCTACAGGGGACGGAGGCTACACCTTC.

This clonotype has only a few counts. The CDR3 spells CASSQGRLGYTF. DNA for the CDR3: TGTGCCAGCAGCCAAGGGAGGCTTGGCTACACCTTC. This chain joins TRBV14 and TRBJ1-2, with D unclear. Trimming took 1 base from V and 7 from J, leaving 7 bases between them. Germline-derived CDR1 and CDR2 are SGHDN and FVKESK. The CDR3 has 12 amino acids.

This clonotype has only a few counts. This chain links TRBV4-3 with TRBJ1-2; D perhaps matches TRBD1 (6 bases). Germline V gives CDR1 LGHNA, CDR2 YSLEER. The CDR3 sequence is 14 residues long. Trimming removed 2 bases from V and 2 bases from J, with 9 bases in between. The CDR3 DNA is TGCGCCAGCAGCCAAACCGGGACAAACTATGGCTACACCTTC. Its protein product is CASSQTGTNYGYTF.

CDR3 coding DNA: TGTGCCAGCAGCGTTAGTTACAGGAACACTGAAGCTTTCTTT. Translating gives CASSVSYRNTEAFF. This chain connects TRBV7-9 to TRBJ1-1, with D uncertain. There are 14 residues in the CDR3. V dropped 5 bases and J dropped 1 base, with 11 bases sitting between them. CDR1 and CDR2 from the germline V gene are SEHNR and FQNEAQ (reference sequence).

This clonotype has only a few counts. The chain combines TRBV27 with TRBJ2-3, with 10 bases lining up with TRBD2. Trimming at V came to 5 bases and at J to 0 bases, leaving 5 bases not matched to a gene. The CDR3 totals 16 residues. CDR1 is MNHEY and CDR2 is SMNVEV in the germline V gene (reference sequence). The CDR3 coding sequence is TGTGCCAGCAGTCTGCTAGCGGGAGACAGCACAGATACGCAGTATTTT. Its protein is CASSLLAGDSTDTQYF.

This clonotype turned up a few times. The genes are TRBV20-1 and TRBJ2-1; 9 bases line up with TRBD2. Germline assignment: CDR1 DFQATT and CDR2 SNEGSKA (reference sequence). This CDR3 region has 15 residues. V dropped 3 bases and J dropped 5; count of bases not matched to a gene: 8. Here the CDR3 reads CSASVSSGTNNEQFF. CDR3 nucleotides: TGCAGTGCTAGTGTCTCTAGCGGGACTAACAATGAGCAGTTCTTC.

This clonotype has only a few counts. V and J are TRBV20-1 and TRBJ2-3; D gene unclear. The V end was cut by 0 bases, the J end by 5 bases, with 6 bases between. CDR1 and CDR2 from the germline V gene are DFQATT and SNEGSKA (reference sequence). The CDR3 has 12 amino acids. The CDR3 is CSARDALDTQYF. The CDR3, as DNA: TGCAGTGCTAGAGATGCTTTAGATACGCAGTATTTT.

At least ten counts were recorded for this clonotype. The chain recombines TRBV12-3 or TRBV12-4 with TRBJ1-1; D is ambiguous. V was pared by 3 bases and J by 1 base, with 9 bases between. This CDR3 is 14 amino acids long. CDR3 nucleotide sequence: TGTGCCAGCAGTTTTCGGGGTTCGAACACTGAAGCTTTCTTT. It codes for CASSFRGSNTEAFF.

This clonotype is a singleton in its sample. This chain connects TRBV6-5 to TRBJ2-7, with 7 bases aligning to TRBD1. Germline V gene data show CDR1 as MNHEY and CDR2 as SVGAGI. The CDR3 contains 17 residues. With V trimmed by 0 bases and J by 0 bases, 8 bases remained unmatched. The CDR3 sequence is CASSYSIAGGYSYEQYF. CDR3 bases: TGTGCCAGCAGTTACTCGATAGCAGGGGGTTACTCCTACGAGCAGTACTTC.

This clonotype showed up just a few times. The CDR3 nucleotides read TGTGCCACCAGTCTTCGACAGGGTACCAATGAAAAACTGTTTTTT. As protein: CATSLRQGTNEKLFF. This chain uses TRBV15 with TRBJ1-4; the match to TRBD1 covers 7 bases. Germline V gives CDR1 LNHNV, CDR2 YYDKDF (reference sequence). The CDR3 sequence is 15 residues long. The ends lost 6 bases at V and 5 bases at J; junction bases unmatched: 9. The whole variable domain, remainder taken from reference TRBV15 and TRBJ1-4, is DAMVIQNPRYQVTQFGKPVTLSCSQTLNHNVMYWYQQKSSQAPKLLFHYYDKDFNNEADTPDNFQSRRPNTSFCFLDIRSPGLGDTAMYLCATSLRQGTNEKLFFGSGTQLSVL.

This clonotype was counted a few times. The chain recombines TRBV2 with TRBJ1-1; 7 positions match TRBD1. Trimming took 4 bases from V and 6 from J; bases not matched to a gene: 5. The CDR3 sequence is 13 residues long. CDR1 SNHLY and CDR2 FYNNEI come from the germline V gene. For the CDR3, the DNA is TGTGCCAGCAGTGCTACAGGGGCAGCTGAAGCTTTCTTT. Protein product: CASSATGAAEAFF.

The rearrangement joins TRBV28 to TRBJ2-1; the match to TRBD2 covers 13 bases. CDR3 length: 16 amino acids. Germline CDR1 is MDHEN and CDR2 is SYDVKM. The trim removed 6 bases at V and 5 bases at J, leaving 7 bases unmatched. The CDR3: CASRLLAGGPNNEQFF. The CDR3 bases are TGTGCCAGCAGACTACTAGCGGGAGGGCCCAACAATGAGCAGTTCTTC.

This clonotype was seen a handful of times. The chain employs TRBV12-3 or TRBV12-4 and TRBJ1-1; D is unclear. Trimming stripped 2 bases from V and 1 base from J, with 8 bases between. The CDR3 extends over 14 amino acids. The CDR3 nucleotides are TGTGCCAGCAGTTTACGGGGTCCGAACACTGAAGCTTTCTTT. Its translation: CASSLRGPNTEAFF.

The chain is built from TRBV15 and TRBJ2-1; 8 bases are a match to TRBD1. Germline values: CDR1 LNHNV, CDR2 YYDKDF (reference sequence). The CDR3 length is 16 residues. After removal of 4 bases from V and 8 bases from J, the junction contained 13 bases not matched to a gene. The CDR3 protein is CATSNYDQGARDEQFF. CDR3 coding DNA: TGTGCCACCAGCAATTATGACCAGGGGGCAAGGGATGAGCAGTTCTTC.

This clonotype came up once. The CDR3, as DNA: TGTGCCAGCAGCCCCGAACTCGGGAGGCCAGATACGCAGTATTTT. This translates into CASSPELGRPDTQYF. The chain joins TRBV12-3 or TRBV12-4 to TRBJ2-3, with TRBD2 matching over 7 bases. The CDR3 covers 15 residues. The junction had 10 bases not matched to a gene; V was cut back by 6 bases and J by 4 bases.

This sequence joins TRBV30 and TRBJ2-1; D unresolved. The germline V and J ends were trimmed by 2 bases and 15 bases, with 20 bases remaining between them. The CDR3 loop spans 13 amino acids. CDR1 GTSNPN and CDR2 SVGIG come from the germline V gene (reference sequence). This chain's CDR3 is CAWSSSRLSESFF. DNA of the CDR3: TGTGCCTGGAGTTCCTCGCGACTTTCGGAGTCGTTCTTC.

A few counts support this clonotype. The V and J genes are TRBV12-3 or TRBV12-4 and TRBJ2-5; D remains ambiguous. Trimming took 5 bases from V and 4 from J, leaving 14 bases between them. The CDR3 extends over 14 amino acids. This CDR3 reads CASSTGRRLETQYF. The DNA for the CDR3 is TGTGCCAGCAGTACCGGCCGGAGACTAGAGACCCAGTACTTC.

The chain carries TRBV2 and TRBJ2-2; D gene ambiguous. Germline values: CDR1 SNHLY, CDR2 FYNNEI. CDR3 size: 15 residues. Deletions cut 1 base from V and 6 bases from J, with 12 bases between. CDR3 nucleotide sequence: TGTGCCAGCAGTGAAGTGTCCCGGTTTTCCGGGGAGCTGTTTTTT. Translated: CASSEVSRFSGELFF.

This clonotype was found a few times. V and J are TRBV4-2 and TRBJ2-1, with D maybe TRBD2 (5 bases). The germline gives CDR1 LGHNA, CDR2 YNFKEQ. This CDR3 has 13 residues. The V and J ends lost 1 base and 9 bases respectively, with 10 bases between them. The CDR3 nucleotides read TGTGCCAGCAGCCAAGTAGCCCGGGGTGAGCAGTTCTTC. Residues: CASSQVARGEQFF.

The J gene is TRBJ1-4, the V gene TRBV27; unclear D gene. Germline CDR1 MNHEY, CDR2 SMNVEV (reference sequence). Trimming took 2 bases from V and 7 from J, leaving 11 bases between them. The CDR3 has 14 residues. DNA for the CDR3: TGTGCCAGCAGTTTAATTCCTCCGGCTGAAAAACTGTTTTTT. It specifies CASSLIPPAEKLFF.

This clonotype has a single count. The chain employs TRBV29-1 and TRBJ2-1; possibly TRBD1 for D (5 bases). Germline assignment: CDR1 SQVTM and CDR2 ANQGSEA. The CDR3 has 13 amino acids. Trimming stripped 8 bases from V and 8 bases from J, with 19 bases between. This CDR3 is CSISGRTRDEQFF. The CDR3 bases are TGCAGCATCTCCGGGCGGACCAGGGATGAGCAGTTCTTC.

This sequence joins TRBV6-1 and TRBJ2-7; D unclear. Germline-derived CDR1 and CDR2 are MNHNS and SASEGT. The CDR3 length is 17 residues. The V end was cut by 0 bases, the J end by 0 bases, with 15 bases between. The CDR3 protein is CASSEAQSSTLSYEQYF. As DNA, the CDR3 is TGTGCCAGCAGTGAAGCGCAGTCGTCTACCCTCTCCTACGAGCAGTACTTC.